This T cell receptor (beta chain) emerged from a study of post-analysis software for immune sequencing data. The TCR beta cDNA libraries carried unique molecular identifiers. TCRdb redid the calling of the PCR reads with MiXCR, one entry per CDR3 protein. The table includes around 500,000 distinct CDR3 sequences, around a third detected once. Findings and caveats of the study: Higher frequency in patients than in controls was seen for roughly five TRBV segments, with TRBV5-6, TRBV5-1 and TRBV20-1 among them. Normalized Chao1 diversity was significantly reduced in patients versus controls.

V was trimmed by 1 base and J by 5 bases, leaving 7 bases between them. Germline V gives CDR1 LGHNA, CDR2 YNFKEQ. There are 13 residues in the CDR3. With respect to this clonotype: The antigen remains undetermined.

The sequence was collected from a girl under 18 with multiple sclerosis. The source material was blood. The chain employs TRBV4-2 and TRBJ2-3; no clear D. The CDR3 DNA is TGTGCCAGCAGCCAAGTGGACGGAGATACGCAGTATTTT. This codes for CASSQVDGDTQYF.